This entry concerns a single T cell receptor (beta chain). Its antigen remains unknown. The sample's treatment: roughly ten-day PBMC culture with coronavirus spike peptide pools or control peptides (ViraFEST assay). The sample originates from a study of vaccination and CD4 T cells after COVID-19. Overall study context: Control cultures, each given a CEFX pool, an HIV-1 Nef pool, or no peptide, were included.

Sequencing of DNA taken from cultured CD4+ T cells relied on the Oncomine TCR Beta short-read assay. TCRdb re-called the PCR reads with MiXCR, one entry per CDR3 protein. This table has about 19,000 distinct CDR3 sequences, 45% to 50% appearing once. Findings and limits, study-wide: Going from about 20 to 38, median SARS-CoV-2-reactive clonotypes did not rise significantly.

Losses at the gene ends were 5 bases for V and 4 bases for J; bases not matched to a gene: 3. In germline, CDR1 is SGHTA, CDR2 FQGNSA. The CDR3 sequence is 15 residues long. The sample consisted of CD4+ T cells from blood, cultured in vitro. The source of this sequence is a human donor who had recovered from COVID-19. The chain carries TRBV7-2 and TRBJ2-1, with 12 bases lining up with TRBD2. CDR3 protein: CASSLTSGRYNEQFF. The CDR3 nucleotides are TGTGCCAGCAGCCTCACTAGCGGGAGGTACAATGAGCAGTTCTTC.